The rows below give T cell receptor beta chains drawn from one sample of a study of blood T cell repertoires in COVID-19. Assay: immunoSEQ multiplex PCR; the TCRdb copy retains only in-frame clones and omits some. Here the sample spans almost 300,000 clones, just under 90% being singletons. The sequenced material came from peripheral blood. The receptors were sampled from a woman between 25 and 40 years old with COVID-19, enrolled during active disease. The CDR3 runs from the conserved cysteine through the conserved F or W. Each record gives: J gene, V gene, CDR3 protein.

j_call: TRBJ1-5; v_call: TRBV7-8; cdr3_aa: CASSLAWTGGDQPQHF
j_call: TRBJ1-1; v_call: TRBV6-1; cdr3_aa: CASSEQGYTEAFF
j_call: TRBJ1-2; v_call: TRBV10-3; cdr3_aa: CAISMTEYGYTF
j_call: TRBJ1-5; v_call: TRBV27; cdr3_aa: CASSSRQGWGNQPQHF
j_call: TRBJ1-4; v_call: TRBV25-1; cdr3_aa: CASSLHQGKNEKLFF
j_call: TRBJ2-3; v_call: TRBV10-1; cdr3_aa: CASSLYRLNTDTQYF
j_call: TRBJ2-3; v_call: TRBV5-4; cdr3_aa: CASRVAPSGSSSTDTQYF
j_call: TRBJ1-1; v_call: TRBV19; cdr3_aa: CASSTTAGTEAFF
j_call: TRBJ1-1; v_call: TRBV10-1; cdr3_aa: CASSEPGTAYRTEAFF
j_call: TRBJ2-7; v_call: TRBV15; cdr3_aa: CATGGPYEQYF
j_call: TRBJ1-2; v_call: TRBV3-1/TRBV3-2; cdr3_aa: CASSPAGYPNYGYTF
j_call: TRBJ2-1; v_call: TRBV10-2; cdr3_aa: CASSVRGNEQFF
j_call: TRBJ1-1; v_call: TRBV5-4; cdr3_aa: CASSWGGANTEAFF
j_call: TRBJ2-4; v_call: TRBV7-2; cdr3_aa: CASSLATGGEAKNIQYF
j_call: TRBJ2-4; v_call: TRBV6-6; cdr3_aa: CASTSLRGEDIQYF
j_call: TRBJ2-7; v_call: TRBV18; cdr3_aa: CASSPLGQGYEQYF
j_call: TRBJ1-3; v_call: TRBV5-6; cdr3_aa: CASSFSRDSYSGNTIYF
j_call: TRBJ2-7; v_call: TRBV7-9; cdr3_aa: CASSFNPKGTGPYEQYF
j_call: TRBJ1-2; v_call: TRBV7-9; cdr3_aa: CASSPRDRPLNYGYTF
j_call: TRBJ2-3; v_call: TRBV4-2; cdr3_aa: CASSPGGGLSTDTQYF
j_call: TRBJ1-1; v_call: TRBV27; cdr3_aa: CASRLTGGVTEAFF
j_call: TRBJ1-1; v_call: TRBV7-9; cdr3_aa: CASSKDTSNTEAFF
j_call: TRBJ2-3; v_call: TRBV3-1/TRBV3-2; cdr3_aa: CASSQDRAGQGDTQYF
j_call: TRBJ2-3; v_call: TRBV7-9; cdr3_aa: CASSSTGDTQYF
j_call: TRBJ1-2; v_call: TRBV5-1; cdr3_aa: CASSLVPGATYGYTF
j_call: TRBJ1-1; v_call: TRBV18; cdr3_aa: CASSRGQGALMVTEAFF
j_call: TRBJ1-2; v_call: TRBV28; cdr3_aa: CASSLRVWYGYTF
j_call: TRBJ2-3; v_call: TRBV3-1/TRBV3-2; cdr3_aa: CASSHFSLQDTQYF
j_call: TRBJ1-4; v_call: TRBV24-1; cdr3_aa: CATSEEGPDEKLFF
j_call: TRBJ2-3; v_call: TRBV6-5; cdr3_aa: CASKIRGDTQYF
j_call: TRBJ1-1; v_call: TRBV7-9; cdr3_aa: CASSFIPGAEAFF
j_call: TRBJ2-1; v_call: TRBV4-1; cdr3_aa: CASSQDPGEQFF